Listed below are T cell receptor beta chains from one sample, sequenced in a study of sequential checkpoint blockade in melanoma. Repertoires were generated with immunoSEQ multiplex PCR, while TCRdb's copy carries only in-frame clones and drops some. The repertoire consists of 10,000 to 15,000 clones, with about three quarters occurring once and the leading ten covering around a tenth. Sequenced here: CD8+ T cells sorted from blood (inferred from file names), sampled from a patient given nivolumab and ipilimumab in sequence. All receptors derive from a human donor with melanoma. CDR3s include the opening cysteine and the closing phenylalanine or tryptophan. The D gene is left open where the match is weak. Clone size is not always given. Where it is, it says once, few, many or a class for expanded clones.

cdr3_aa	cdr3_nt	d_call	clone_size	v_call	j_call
CASSFLSGTDTQYF	TGTGCCAGCAGTTTTCTCAGCGGCACAGATACGCAGTATTTT	.	.	TRBV28	TRBJ2-3
CASSSRQGETQYF	TGTGCCAGCAGCTCACGCCAGGGAGAGACCCAGTACTTC	.	few	TRBV7-9	TRBJ2-5
CASSGTSGNEQFF	TGTGCCAGCAGCGGAACTAGCGGCAATGAGCAGTTCTTC	TRBD2	few	TRBV9	TRBJ2-1
CASSLDVVTYEQYF	TGTGCCAGCAGCTTGGACGTAGTAACCTACGAGCAGTACTTC	.	.	TRBV5-4	TRBJ2-7
CASSLWGLAGEETQYF	TGCGCCAGCAGCTTGTGGGGACTAGCGGGGGAAGAGACCCAGTACTTC	TRBD2	few	TRBV5-1	TRBJ2-5
CASSGDRSNQPQHF	TGTGCCAGCAGCGGGGACAGGAGCAATCAGCCCCAGCATTTT	TRBD1	.	TRBV7-8	TRBJ1-5
CSVHGQGGTNEQFF	TGCAGCGTCCACGGACAGGGGGGGACAAATGAGCAGTTCTTC	TRBD1	.	TRBV29-1	TRBJ2-1
CASSTGSYNEQFF	TGTGCCAGTAGTACGGGGTCCTACAATGAGCAGTTCTTC	.	.	TRBV19	TRBJ2-1
CASSGLTGGSYNEQFF	TGCGCCAGCAGTGGGCTAACGGGAGGGTCCTACAATGAGCAGTTCTTC	TRBD2	.	TRBV10-1	TRBJ2-1
CASSLSGAPHEQYF	TGTGCCAGCAGCTTGTCAGGGGCGCCCCACGAGCAGTACTTC	.	.	TRBV5-8	TRBJ2-7
CASSAGQGSTDTQYF	TGCGCCAGCAGTGCGGGGCAGGGGAGCACAGATACGCAGTATTTT	.	.	TRBV10-1	TRBJ2-3
CASSEQSDTQYF	TGTGCCAGCAGTGAACAGTCAGATACGCAGTATTTT	.	.	TRBV7-9	TRBJ2-3
CASGGLPRELFF	TGTGCCAGCGGTGGACTTCCGCGGGAGCTGTTTTTT	.	.	TRBV27	TRBJ2-2
CAWGLAGPYEQYF	TGTGCCTGGGGACTAGCGGGACCCTACGAGCAGTACTTC	TRBD2	.	TRBV30	TRBJ2-7
CASSSLLAGDSRGSYNEQFF	TGTGCCAGCAGCTCATTACTAGCGGGAGATTCTAGGGGCTCCTACAATGAGCAGTTCTTC	TRBD2	few	TRBV7-8	TRBJ2-1
CASSQRGTGGLYEQYF	TGCGCCAGCAGCCAAAGAGGGACAGGGGGTCTGTACGAGCAGTACTTC	TRBD1	.	TRBV4-3	TRBJ2-7
CASSPRLAEGLGETQYF	TGTGCCAGCAGTCCGCGACTAGCGGAGGGACTAGGGGAGACCCAGTACTTC	TRBD2	.	TRBV7-9	TRBJ2-5
CASSFQGAEQYF	TGTGCCAGCAGCTTTCAGGGTGCCGAGCAGTACTTC	.	few	TRBV7-6	TRBJ2-7
CASSQALAGGDEQYF	TGCGCCAGCAGCCAGGCCCTAGCGGGAGGGGACGAGCAGTACTTC	TRBD2	.	TRBV4-1	TRBJ2-7
CASSAGSYEQYF	TGTGCCAGCAGCGCCGGGTCCTACGAGCAGTACTTC	.	.	TRBV5-4	TRBJ2-7
CASSAQLRVNYGYTF	TGTGCCAGCAGTGCCCAACTCAGGGTGAACTATGGCTACACCTTC	.	.	TRBV6-1	TRBJ1-2
CASSQVELALNEQYF	TGTGCCAGCAGCCAAGTAGAACTAGCTCTAAACGAGCAGTACTTC	.	.	TRBV4-2	TRBJ2-7
CASRPGQGVYEQYF	TGCGCCAGCAGACCGGGACAGGGAGTCTACGAGCAGTACTTC	TRBD1	.	TRBV5-1	TRBJ2-7
CASSLYRQANYEQYF	TGTGCCAGCAGTTTATATCGACAGGCTAACTACGAGCAGTACTTC	.	once	TRBV27	TRBJ2-7
CASSSESSGRADTQYF	TGTGCCAGCAGCTCGGAGTCCAGCGGGAGGGCAGATACGCAGTATTTT	TRBD2	.	TRBV5-4	TRBJ2-3
CSVEGTEVGNEQFF	TGCAGCGTTGAGGGGACAGAAGTGGGCAATGAGCAGTTCTTC	TRBD1	.	TRBV29-1	TRBJ2-1
CASSPSTASNEKLFF	TGTGCCAGCAGTCCCTCGACAGCCTCTAATGAAAAACTGTTTTTT	.	.	TRBV27	TRBJ1-4
CASSLGLVSYNEQFF	TGTGCCAGCAGCTTAGGACTTGTCTCCTACAATGAGCAGTTCTTC	.	.	TRBV5-5	TRBJ2-1